The 24 T cell receptor beta chains in this list originate from one sample, sequenced in a study of T cell changes during pregnancy in multiple sclerosis. TCRdb keeps only in-frame clones here, not all; method: immunoSEQ multiplex PCR. The sample includes some 70,000 clones, more than 90% of them seen just once. The sequencing here drew on peripheral blood, taken in the second trimester of pregnancy. The receptors were sampled from a female donor in good health, enrolled as a control in a pregnancy study.

The chain uses TRBV6-1 and TRBJ2-5; 9 positions match TRBD1. Germline V gene lookup returns CDR1 MNHNS and CDR2 SASEGT. Trimming took 4 bases from V and 4 from J; bases not matched to a gene: 7. The CDR3 contains 15 residues. The DNA for the CDR3 is TGTGCCAGCAGTGGAAACAGGGGGCGAATAGAGACCCAGTACTTC. Amino acids: CASSGNRGRIETQYF.

This sequence joins TRBV14 and TRBJ2-3; the D gene is possibly TRBD1 (8 bases). This CDR3 contains 15 residues. Trimming shortened V by 5 bases and J by 6 bases, and 18 bases separated the two germline ends. Germline-derived CDR1 and CDR2 are SGHDN and FVKESK. CDR3 bases: TGTGCCAGCAGCTCGGACAGGGAGGGGGATGATACGCAGTATTTT. The encoded protein is CASSSDREGDDTQYF.

This clone was detected once. The chain combines TRBV29-1 with TRBJ1-2, with 8 bases aligning to TRBD1. After removal of 2 bases from V and 8 bases from J, the junction contained 7 bases not matched to a gene. The CDR3 extends over 13 amino acids. Germline CDR1 and CDR2: SQVTM and ANQGSEA. This CDR3 is CSVESRGREGYTF. The CDR3 DNA follows: TGCAGCGTTGAATCCAGGGGGCGGGAGGGCTACACCTTC.

In this sample, this clone turned up once. The gene calls are TRBV18 and TRBJ1-6; D ambiguous. The ends were cut back, 2 bases at V and 8 bases at J, with 13 bases in the middle. CDR1 and CDR2 from the germline V gene are KGHSH and LQKENI. This CDR3 comprises 15 residues. Here the CDR3 reads CASSPGQDWDSPLHF. CDR3 DNA: TGTGCCAGCTCACCAGGTCAGGACTGGGATTCACCCCTCCACTTT.

The J gene is TRBJ1-2, the V gene TRBV7-2, with 11 positions matching TRBD1. V was clipped by 1 base and J by 4 bases; unmatched bases: 5. The germline gives CDR1 SGHTA, CDR2 FQGNSA. CDR3 size: 16 residues. CDR3 loop: CASSLGGQGASYGYTF. The CDR3 DNA reads TGTGCCAGCAGCTTAGGTGGACAGGGGGCGAGCTATGGCTACACCTTC.

The J gene is TRBJ1-1, the V gene TRBV13, with 8 nucleotides matching TRBD1. Germline loops: CDR1 PRHDT, CDR2 FYEKMQ (reference sequence). The J segment lost 5 bases and the V segment lost 2 bases, leaving 22 bases of the junction unmatched. This CDR3 is 20 amino acids long. This chain's CDR3 is CASSLLPPGGFAQGATEAFF. CDR3 sequence (DNA): TGTGCCAGCAGCTTACTTCCTCCGGGTGGTTTCGCTCAGGGGGCAACTGAAGCTTTCTTT.

V is TRBV5-5 and J is TRBJ1-6; the match to TRBD1 covers 8 bases. This CDR3 spans 14 amino acids. The V segment lost 2 bases and the J segment 9 bases; nucleotides outside the gene matches: 4. The V gene's germline CDR1 is SGHKS and CDR2 YYEKEE (reference sequence). The CDR3 DNA reads TGTGCCAGCAGCTTACAGGGGGGCAGTTCACCCCTCCACTTT. Encoded protein: CASSLQGGSSPLHF.

The rearrangement links TRBV28 to TRBJ1-4, with a weak D call TRBD1 (5 bases). The CDR3 loop spans 15 amino acids. V shed 3 bases and J shed 7 bases, with 15 bases lying between them. Per germline, CDR1 MDHEN and CDR2 SYDVKM. This chain's CDR3 is CASSLSFRVGEKLFF. The CDR3 DNA sequence: TGTGCCAGCAGTTTGTCCTTCAGGGTCGGTGAAAAACTGTTTTTT.

V and J are TRBV4-2 and TRBJ1-4, with D unclear. V was pared by 6 bases and J by 4 bases, with 12 bases between. The CDR3 totals 14 residues. Germline CDR1 and CDR2: LGHNA and YNFKEQ. The CDR3 DNA is TGTGCCAGCAGATGGAGCGGCTATAATGAAAAACTGTTTTTT. Translating gives CASRWSGYNEKLFF.

CDR3 nucleotide sequence: TGTGCCAGCAGTTTAACGGGGGGAGAGCAGTACTTC. Translation gives CASSLTGGEQYF. The chain couples TRBV27 to TRBJ2-7; 7 bases fit TRBD2. The CDR3 runs 12 residues. The germline V gene has CDR1 MNHEY and CDR2 SMNVEV (reference sequence). J was trimmed by 7 bases and V by 2 bases; bases with no gene match: 2.

This chain connects TRBV13 to TRBJ1-1, with TRBD1 matching 7 bases. Per the germline V gene, CDR1 is PRHDT and CDR2 is FYEKMQ (reference sequence). This CDR3 contains 19 residues. V dropped 5 bases and J dropped 0; count of bases not matched to a gene: 18. The CDR3 nucleotides read TGTGCCAGCAGCCCGACAGGGAGGCTTGAGGCGGGCATGAACACTGAAGCTTTCTTT. As protein: CASSPTGRLEAGMNTEAFF. Filled out from reference TRBV13 and TRBJ1-1, the complete variable domain reads AAGVIQSPRHLIKEKRETATLKCYPIPRHDTVYWYQQGPGQDPQFLISFYEKMQSDKGSIPDRFSAQQFSDYHSELNMSSLELGDSALYFCASSPTGRLEAGMNTEAFFGQGTRLTVV.

By share, this clone counts as medium-sized (0.01 to 0.1%). The chain couples TRBV11-3 to TRBJ1-1; 11 positions agree with TRBD1. Germline lookup yields CDR1 SGHNT and CDR2 YENEEA. V gave up 5 bases and J gave up 6 bases; unmatched junction bases: 5. The length of the CDR3 is 14 residues. CDR3 sequence reads: CASSAGTGGAEAFF. The CDR3 DNA follows: TGTGCCAGCAGCGCCGGGACAGGGGGGGCTGAAGCTTTCTTT.

The chain couples TRBV28 to TRBJ2-1; tentative D call: TRBD1 (6 bases). The V gene lost 1 base and the J gene lost 5 bases, with 12 bases spanning the gap. The CDR3 extends over 15 amino acids. Germline CDR1 and CDR2: MDHEN and SYDVKM. CDR3 sequence reads: CASSLYQGINNEQFF. CDR3 coding DNA: TGTGCCAGCAGTTTATACCAGGGGATCAACAATGAGCAGTTCTTC.

The chain couples TRBV5-6 to TRBJ1-2; 8 nucleotides align to TRBD1. V gave up 0 bases and J gave up 5 bases; unmatched junction bases: 0. From germline, CDR1 is SGHDT and CDR2 YYEEEE. The CDR3 consists of 13 residues. The CDR3, as DNA: TGTGCCAGCAGCTTGGACAGGGGGTATGGCTACACCTTC. It yields the protein CASSLDRGYGYTF. Filled out from reference TRBV5-6 and TRBJ1-2, the complete variable domain reads DAGVTQSPTHLIKTRGQQVTLRCSPKSGHDTVSWYQQALGQGPQFIFQYYEEEERQRGNFPDRFSGHQFPNYSSELNVNALLLGDSALYLCASSLDRGYGYTFGSGTRLTVV.

V gene TRBV30 combines with J gene TRBJ1-6; 9 bases fit TRBD1. Germline values: CDR1 GTSNPN, CDR2 SVGIG (reference sequence). CDR3 length equals 13 residues. With V trimmed by 3 bases and J by 10 bases, 4 bases remained unmatched. Written as DNA, the CDR3 is TGTGCCTGGAGGGGACAGGGCGAATCACCCCTCCACTTT. It translates to CAWRGQGESPLHF.

This clone was recorded only once. V gene TRBV25-1 combines with J gene TRBJ1-1; TRBD1 is a possible D gene (6 bases). V lost 4 bases to trimming and J lost 5 bases, with 11 bases between them. Germline CDR1 reads MGHDK; CDR2 reads SYGVNS. This CDR3 has 13 amino acids. CDR3 nucleotides: TGTGCCAGCAGTGGACATGGACAGACTGAAGCTTTCTTT. Translated: CASSGHGQTEAFF.

The CDR3 region is CAWSQQGANTDTQYF. In DNA form, the CDR3 reads TGTGCCTGGAGTCAACAGGGGGCGAACACAGATACGCAGTATTTT. This rearrangement joins TRBV30 to TRBJ2-3; 9 bases fit TRBD1. V dropped 2 bases and J dropped 2; count of bases not matched to a gene: 5. The CDR3 totals 15 residues. Per the germline V gene, CDR1 is GTSNPN and CDR2 is SVGIG (reference sequence).

The gene calls are TRBV9 and TRBJ1-6, with D possibly TRBD1 on 6 matching bases. CDR1 SGDLS and CDR2 YYNGEE come from the germline V gene. Trimming left V 0 bases short and J 9 bases short, with 13 bases between. The CDR3 covers 15 residues. This CDR3 is CASSVGWTESSPLHF. CDR3 bases: TGTGCCAGCAGCGTAGGCTGGACAGAGTCTTCACCCCTCCACTTT.

The V and J genes are TRBV10-3 and TRBJ1-6; 11 bases are a match to TRBD1. The trim removed 6 bases at V and 9 bases at J, leaving 7 bases unmatched. Looked up from germline, CDR1 is ENHRY and CDR2 is SYGVKD. The CDR3 has 15 amino acids. The CDR3 DNA follows: TGTGCCATCAGCGATAGGGGACAGGGGGTTTCACCCCTCCACTTT. Translation: CAISDRGQGVSPLHF.

This clone was detected once. The chain is built from TRBV7-8 and TRBJ1-5, with D possibly TRBD1 on 5 matching bases. Deletions cut 1 base from V and 0 bases from J, with 13 bases between. Germline V gives CDR1 SGHVS, CDR2 FQNEAQ. CDR3 length equals 17 residues. The CDR3 region has the DNA TGTGCCAGCAGCTTAGTTGGGGCAGGGAATAGCAATCAGCCCCAGCATTTT. This codes for CASSLVGAGNSNQPQHF.

V gene TRBV6-4 combines with J gene TRBJ2-1, with 9 bases fitting TRBD2. The trim removed 5 bases at V and 6 bases at J, leaving 8 bases unmatched. CDR3 length equals 15 residues. CDR1 and CDR2 (germline): MRHNA, SNTAGT. CDR3 sequence reads: CASSKTSGRPNEQFF. The CDR3 DNA follows: TGTGCCAGCAGTAAGACTAGCGGCCGGCCCAATGAGCAGTTCTTC.

This chain uses TRBV29-1 with TRBJ1-1; possibly TRBD1 for D (6 bases). This CDR3 has 13 amino acids. V dropped 4 bases and J dropped 4 bases, with 13 bases sitting between them. Germline V CDR1 and CDR2: SQVTM, ANQGSEA. The CDR3 sequence is CSVVGGVGTEAFF. Here the CDR3 DNA reads TGCAGCGTTGTAGGGGGAGTTGGCACTGAAGCTTTCTTT. Filled out from reference TRBV29-1 and TRBJ1-1, the complete variable domain reads SAVISQKPSRDICQRGTSLTIQCQVDSQVTMMFWYRQQPGQSLTLIATANQGSEATYESGFVIDKFPISRPNLTFSTLTVSNMSPEDSSIYLCSVVGGVGTEAFFGQGTRLTVV.

V gene TRBV7-9 combines with J gene TRBJ2-5, with D possibly being TRBD1 (5 bases). The length of the CDR3 is 13 residues. Germline V gene data show CDR1 as SEHNR and CDR2 as FQNEAQ (reference sequence). Trimming pared 3 bases from V and 5 bases from J, leaving 10 bases between. Here the CDR3 DNA reads TGTGCCAGCAGCTTTTCAGGGTGGGAGACCCAGTACTTC. Translation: CASSFSGWETQYF.

This clone has only a few counts. The J gene is TRBJ1-5, the V gene TRBV27; a possible D gene is TRBD1 (6 bases). CDR3 length equals 15 residues. V gave up 6 bases and J gave up 7 bases, with 19 bases separating them. Germline V gene sequence: CDR1 MNHEY, CDR2 SMNVEV (reference sequence). CDR3 DNA sequence: TGTGCCAGCAGGGGCCCAGGGAGGGGGAACCAGCCCCAGCATTTT. It encodes CASRGPGRGNQPQHF.